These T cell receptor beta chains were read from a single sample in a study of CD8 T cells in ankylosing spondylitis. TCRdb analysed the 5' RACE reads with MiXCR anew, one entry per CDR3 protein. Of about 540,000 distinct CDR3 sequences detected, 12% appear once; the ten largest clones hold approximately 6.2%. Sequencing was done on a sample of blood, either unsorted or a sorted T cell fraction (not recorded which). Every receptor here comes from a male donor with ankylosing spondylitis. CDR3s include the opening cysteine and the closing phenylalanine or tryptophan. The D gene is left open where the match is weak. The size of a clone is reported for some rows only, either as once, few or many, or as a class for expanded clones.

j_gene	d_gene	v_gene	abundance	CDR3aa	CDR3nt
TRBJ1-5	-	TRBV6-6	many	CASSSDTAQHF	TGTGCCAGCAGTTCTGACACGGCCCAGCATTTT
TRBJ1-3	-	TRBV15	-	CATSRVTGLDIGNTIYF	TGTGCCACCAGCCGAGTGACCGGTCTTGATATCGGAAACACCATATATTTT
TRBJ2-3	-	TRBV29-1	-	CSVKDQRKVDTQYF	TGCAGCGTTAAGGACCAAAGGAAGGTAGATACGCAGTATTTT
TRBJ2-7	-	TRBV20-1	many	CSAAGTTYEQYF	TGCAGTGCGGCCGGGACGACCTACGAGCAGTACTTC
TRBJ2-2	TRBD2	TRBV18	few	CASSPRAGVDTGELFF	TGTGCCAGCTCACCACGAGCGGGAGTTGACACCGGGGAGCTGTTTTTT
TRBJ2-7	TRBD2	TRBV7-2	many	CASSPGLHHSYEQYF	TGTGCCAGCAGCCCGGGACTACACCACTCCTACGAGCAGTACTTC
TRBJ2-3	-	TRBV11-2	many	CASSFMLARLPQMDTQYF	TGTGCCAGCAGCTTCATGCTTGCCAGGCTACCCCAGATGGATACGCAGTATTTT
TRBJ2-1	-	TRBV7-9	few	CASSPGWELTNEQFF	TGTGCCAGCAGCCCTGGTTGGGAGCTAACGAATGAGCAGTTCTTC
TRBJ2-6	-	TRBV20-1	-	CSARDPRGTGANVLTF	TGCAGTGCTAGAGATCCCAGGGGAACTGGGGCCAACGTCCTGACTTTC
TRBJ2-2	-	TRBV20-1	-	CSASSAGENGELFF	TGCAGTGCTTCCTCGGCAGGGGAGAACGGGGAGCTGTTTTTT
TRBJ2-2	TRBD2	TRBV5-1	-	CASSFGGSLDTGELFF	TGCGCCAGCAGCTTCGGCGGGAGTCTGGACACCGGGGAGCTGTTTTTT
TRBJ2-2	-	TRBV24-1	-	CATTPTVNTGELFF	TGTGCCACCACCCCGACAGTTAACACCGGGGAGCTGTTTTTT
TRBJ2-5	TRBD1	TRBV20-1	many	CSARRQGGETQYF	TGCAGTGCTAGGCGACAGGGGGGGGAGACCCAGTACTTC
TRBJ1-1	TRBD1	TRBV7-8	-	CASSLVQQGIEAFF	TGTGCCAGCAGCTTAGTCCAACAGGGGATTGAAGCTTTCTTT
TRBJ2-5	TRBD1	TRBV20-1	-	CSASGSGQGALETQYF	TGCAGTGCTAGTGGATCGGGACAGGGGGCTTTAGAGACCCAGTACTTC
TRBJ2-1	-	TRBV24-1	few	CATSDAAGQGPRSSYNEQFF	TGTGCCACCAGTGATGCCGCGGGACAAGGCCCTAGGAGCTCCTACAATGAGCAGTTCTTC
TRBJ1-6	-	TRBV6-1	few	CASSPAGTANSPLHF	TGTGCCAGCAGTCCGGCCGGGACCGCTAATTCACCCCTCCACTTT
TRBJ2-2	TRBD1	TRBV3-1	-	CASGQGDTGELFF	TGTGCCAGCGGACAGGGGGACACCGGGGAGCTGTTTTTT
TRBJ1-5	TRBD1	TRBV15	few	CATSRSDRANQPQHF	TGTGCCACCAGCAGGTCAGACAGGGCCAATCAGCCCCAGCATTTT
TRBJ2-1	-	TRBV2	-	CASSVESRNEQFF	TGTGCCAGCAGTGTTGAGTCCAGGAATGAGCAGTTCTTC
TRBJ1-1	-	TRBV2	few	CASSEATDEAFF	TGTGCCAGCAGTGAAGCGACGGATGAAGCTTTCTTT
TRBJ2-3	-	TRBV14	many	CASSPFTGGTDTQYF	TGTGCCAGCAGCCCCTTTACTGGGGGGACAGATACGCAGTATTTT
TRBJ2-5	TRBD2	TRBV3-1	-	CASSPRAGEGWETQYF	TGTGCCAGCAGCCCCAGAGCGGGAGAGGGATGGGAGACCCAGTACTTC
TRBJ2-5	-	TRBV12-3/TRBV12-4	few	CASSTDGPTQETQYF	TGTGCCAGCAGTACAGATGGGCCTACCCAAGAGACCCAGTACTTC
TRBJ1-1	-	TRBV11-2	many	CASSFGVPEAFF	TGTGCCAGCAGCTTCGGGGTCCCTGAAGCTTTCTTT
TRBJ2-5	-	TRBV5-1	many	CASSLGEETQYF	TGTGCCAGCAGTTTAGGGGAAGAGACCCAGTACTTC
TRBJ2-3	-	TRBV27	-	CASSAKGLGVGDTQYF	TGTGCCAGCAGTGCCAAAGGACTCGGGGTGGGAGATACGCAGTATTTT
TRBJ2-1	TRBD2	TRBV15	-	CATSRDPQREDYNEQFF	TGTGCCACCAGCAGAGATCCCCAACGGGAGGACTACAATGAGCAGTTCTTC
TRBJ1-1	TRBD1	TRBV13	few	CASSLLGGQANTEAFF	TGTGCCAGCAGCTTACTTGGAGGACAGGCGAACACTGAAGCTTTCTTT
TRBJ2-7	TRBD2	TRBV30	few	CAWSAAVSGGGKQYF	TGTGCCTGGAGTGCAGCAGTCAGCGGGGGAGGGAAGCAGTACTTC
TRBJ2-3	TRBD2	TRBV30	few	CAWGTSGRTDTQYF	TGTGCCTGGGGCACTAGCGGGAGAACAGATACGCAGTATTTT
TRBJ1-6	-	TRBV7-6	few	CASSLTTGLGSPLHF	TGTGCCAGCAGCTTAACAACAGGCTTGGGTTCACCCCTCCACTTT
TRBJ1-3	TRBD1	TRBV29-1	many	CSVIPGTASGNTIYF	TGCAGCGTTATCCCCGGGACAGCGTCTGGAAACACCATATATTTT
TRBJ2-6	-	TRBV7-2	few	CASSFDPGVGANVLTF	TGTGCCAGCAGCTTTGATCCAGGGGTAGGGGCCAACGTCCTGACTTTC
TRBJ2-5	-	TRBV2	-	CARREPIQETQYF	TGTGCCAGAAGGGAACCAATTCAAGAGACCCAGTACTTC
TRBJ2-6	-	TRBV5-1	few	CASTSAGTSGANVLTF	TGCGCCAGCACTTCCGCGGGTACTTCTGGGGCCAACGTCCTGACTTTC
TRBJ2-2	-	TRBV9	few	CASSVFDTSTGELFF	TGTGCCAGCAGCGTATTCGACACGTCCACCGGGGAGCTGTTTTTT
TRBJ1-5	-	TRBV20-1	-	CSAPPGGGESQPQHF	TGCAGTGCCCCACCTGGGGGAGGCGAGAGTCAGCCCCAGCATTTT
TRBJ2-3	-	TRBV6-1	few	CASSEALRHGTSTDTQYF	TGTGCCAGCAGTGAAGCGCTGAGGCACGGAACTAGCACAGATACGCAGTATTTT
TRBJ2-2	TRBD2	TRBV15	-	CATSRWTGTMNTGELFF	TGTGCCACCAGCAGATGGACCGGGACTATGAACACCGGGGAGCTGTTTTTT
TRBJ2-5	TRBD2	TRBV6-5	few	CASSSRLAGAQETQYF	TGTGCCAGCAGTTCTCGACTAGCGGGAGCGCAAGAGACCCAGTACTTC
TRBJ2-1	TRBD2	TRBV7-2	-	CASSVTSGSYNEQFF	TGTGCCAGCAGCGTGACTAGCGGGAGTTACAATGAGCAGTTCTTC
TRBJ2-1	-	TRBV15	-	CATSRDGRERQFF	TGTGCCACCAGCAGAGATGGTAGGGAGCGGCAGTTCTTC
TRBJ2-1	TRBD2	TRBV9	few	CASSVGASGAAEQFF	TGTGCCAGCAGCGTAGGGGCTAGCGGGGCGGCTGAGCAGTTCTTC
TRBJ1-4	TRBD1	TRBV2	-	CAGQGYINEKLFF	TGTGCCGGACAGGGATACATTAATGAAAAACTGTTTTTT
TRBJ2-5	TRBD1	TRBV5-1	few	CASSPQGAGETQYF	TGCGCCAGCAGCCCACAGGGGGCTGGGGAGACCCAGTACTTC
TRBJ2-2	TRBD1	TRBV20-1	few	CSASKGQNSGELFF	TGCAGTGCTAGCAAGGGACAGAACTCCGGGGAGCTGTTTTTT
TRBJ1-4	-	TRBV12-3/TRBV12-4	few	CASSFRGATNEKLFF	TGTGCCAGCAGTTTCCGCGGTGCAACTAATGAAAAACTGTTTTTT
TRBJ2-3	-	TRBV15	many	CATSSPAISTDTQYF	TGTGCCACCAGCAGCCCAGCCATTAGCACAGATACGCAGTATTTT
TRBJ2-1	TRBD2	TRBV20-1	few	CSAKGGLAGYNEQFF	TGCAGTGCTAAGGGGGGACTAGCGGGTTACAATGAGCAGTTCTTC
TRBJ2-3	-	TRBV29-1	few	CSVAPGARPTDTQYF	TGCAGCGTCGCGCCGGGAGCGAGACCCACAGATACGCAGTATTTT
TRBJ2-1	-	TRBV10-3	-	CAISESKWGSSYNEQFF	TGTGCCATCAGTGAATCCAAGTGGGGAAGCTCCTACAATGAGCAGTTCTTC
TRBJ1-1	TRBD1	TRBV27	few	CASSSGTGSEAFF	TGTGCCAGCAGTTCTGGGACAGGGAGTGAAGCTTTCTTT